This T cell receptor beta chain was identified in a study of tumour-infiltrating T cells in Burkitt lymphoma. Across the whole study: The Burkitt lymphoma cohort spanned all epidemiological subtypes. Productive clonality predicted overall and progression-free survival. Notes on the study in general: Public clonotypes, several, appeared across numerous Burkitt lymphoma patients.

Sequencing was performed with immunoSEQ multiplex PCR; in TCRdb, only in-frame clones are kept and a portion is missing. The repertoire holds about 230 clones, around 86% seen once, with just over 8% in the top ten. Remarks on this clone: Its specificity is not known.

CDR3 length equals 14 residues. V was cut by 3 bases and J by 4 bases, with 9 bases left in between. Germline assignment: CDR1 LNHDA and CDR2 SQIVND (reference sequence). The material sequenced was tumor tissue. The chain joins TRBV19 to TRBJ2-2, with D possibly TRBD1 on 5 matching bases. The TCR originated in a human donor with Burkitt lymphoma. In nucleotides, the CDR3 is TGTGCCAGTAGTATTGCAGGGCCCACCGGGGAGCTGTTTTTT. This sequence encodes CASSIAGPTGELFF.